The rows below give T cell receptor beta chains drawn from one sample of a study of CD8+ T cells in alopecia areata. Sequencing was performed with immunoSEQ multiplex PCR; in TCRdb, only in-frame clones are kept and a portion is missing. This sample carries just over 150,000 clones, around three fifths of them seen once, and the ten largest clones take more than 0.7%. The sample in question was CD4+ T cells sorted from blood, obtained at week 4, from a patient treated with tofacitinib. The receptors come from a human donor with alopecia areata. CDR3s include the opening cysteine and the closing phenylalanine or tryptophan. Each record gives: V gene, clone size, J gene, D gene, CDR3 DNA, CDR3 protein. The D gene is left open where the match is weak. Size values are once, few and many counts, or a class for expanded clones, and some rows have none.

TRBV11-2,NA,TRBJ2-7,NA,TGTGCCAGCAGCCCAAATCCGGAATCCTACGAGCAGTACTTC,CASSPNPESYEQYF
TRBV30,once,TRBJ2-3,NA,TGTGCCTGGACACCAGGGGCAGATACGCAGTATTTT,CAWTPGADTQYF
TRBV5-1,few,TRBJ2-3,NA,TGCGCCAGCAGCTTGTGGAGATCAGGGGTCGGCACAGATACGCAGTATTTT,CASSLWRSGVGTDTQYF
TRBV29-1,NA,TRBJ1-4,NA,TGCAGCGCCGGGGGAAGTAGGGAAAAACTGTTTTTT,CSAGGSREKLFF
TRBV4-3,few,TRBJ2-5,NA,TGCGCCAGCAGCCAAGATCTTAGGACAGAAGAGACCCAGTACTTC,CASSQDLRTEETQYF
TRBV29-1,NA,TRBJ1-1,NA,TGCAGCGTCGTTGGAGGGCCCACTGAAGCTTTCTTT,CSVVGGPTEAFF
TRBV10-3,NA,TRBJ1-2,TRBD1,TGTGCCATCAGCCCGGACAGGGGAAATGGCTACACCTTC,CAISPDRGNGYTF
TRBV5-6,few,TRBJ1-4,TRBD1,TGTGCCAGCAGCGGGGGACAGGGAATGGGACGAAGAAAACTGTTTTTT,CASSGGQGMGRRKLFF
TRBV15,NA,TRBJ2-2,NA,TGTGCCACCAGCTCCAAAAGGGGCAGAAACACCGGGGAGCTGTTTTTT,CATSSKRGRNTGELFF
TRBV5-5,many,TRBJ2-3,NA,TGTGCCAGCAGCGGGGCAATACTCCTCACAGATACGCAGTATTTT,CASSGAILLTDTQYF
TRBV25-1,NA,TRBJ2-6,NA,TGTGCCAGCAGTCCGGGTGGGGCCAACGTCCTGACTTTC,CASSPGGANVLTF
TRBV29-1,NA,TRBJ1-1,NA,TGCAGCGTTGTGACGCAGATGAACACTGAAGCTTTCTTT,CSVVTQMNTEAFF
TRBV9,NA,TRBJ1-5,NA,TGTGCCAGCAGCCCCCATATAGATAGCAATCAGCCCCAGCATTTT,CASSPHIDSNQPQHF
TRBV19,NA,TRBJ2-5,NA,TGTGCCAGTAGTAAGGGCAGCCAAGAGACCCAGTACTTC,CASSKGSQETQYF
TRBV2,once,TRBJ1-5,NA,TGTGCCAGCAGTGGGACGGTAAATAGCAATCAGCCCCAGCATTTT,CASSGTVNSNQPQHF
TRBV11-2,NA,TRBJ2-6,NA,TGTGCCAGCATGCCTGGAAGCTCTGGGGCCAACGTCCTGACTTTC,CASMPGSSGANVLTF
TRBV2,once,TRBJ1-4,TRBD1,TGTGCCAGCGGAGGACAGGGGGGGCCTAATGAAAAACTGTTTTTT,CASGGQGGPNEKLFF
TRBV6-1,NA,TRBJ2-5,TRBD2,TGTGCCAGCAGTGATCTCCGCAGCGGGGGGTTCTTAGAGACCCAGTACTTC,CASSDLRSGGFLETQYF
TRBV5-6,NA,TRBJ2-7,NA,TGTGCCAGCAGCCACTCCTACGAGCAGTACTTC,CASSHSYEQYF
TRBV30,NA,TRBJ2-6,NA,TGTGCCTCCATGGGGGGGCTCTTCTCTGGGGCCAACGTCCTGACTTTC,CASMGGLFSGANVLTF
TRBV29-1,NA,TRBJ2-5,TRBD2,TGCAGCGTTTCAAAACTAGCGGGGGAACAAGAGACCCAGTACTTC,CSVSKLAGEQETQYF
TRBV1,NA,TRBJ1-5,NA,TGCACCAGCCGGACAGTTAGCAATCAGCCCCAGCATTTT,CTSRTVSNQPQHF
TRBV9,NA,TRBJ2-2,NA,TGTGCCAGCAGCCCAACCGGGGCAGGGGCGCGCACCGGGGAGCTGTTTTTT,CASSPTGAGARTGELFF
TRBV2,many,TRBJ2-2,NA,TGTGCCAGCAGCGGGACCAGTTACACCGGGGAGCTGTTTTTT,CASSGTSYTGELFF
TRBV7-6,NA,TRBJ1-6,NA,TGTGCCAGCAGCTTAGACACAGGGAAATCACCCCTCCACTTT,CASSLDTGKSPLHF
TRBV11-1,few,TRBJ2-1,TRBD2,TGTGCCAGCAGCTTAAGCGGGGGTTACAATGAGCAGTTCTTC,CASSLSGGYNEQFF
TRBV2,few,TRBJ2-5,NA,TGTGCCAGCAGGCGGGGCCGGGACTTACAAGAGACCCAGTACTTC,CASRRGRDLQETQYF
TRBV6-5,NA,TRBJ2-7,TRBD1,TGTGCCAGCAGGGGGACAGGGGGCTACGAGCAGTACTTC,CASRGTGGYEQYF
TRBV29-1,NA,TRBJ2-1,NA,TGCAGCGTTGGTTCTTCGGGCAATGAGCAGTTCTTC,CSVGSSGNEQFF
TRBV5-1,NA,TRBJ2-3,NA,TGCGCCAGCAGCCCCACATCGAGCCGCACAGATACGCAGTATTTT,CASSPTSSRTDTQYF
TRBV5-1,few,TRBJ2-3,TRBD1,TGCGCCAGCAGAACGGGACAGGGGGCAGATACGCAGTATTTT,CASRTGQGADTQYF
TRBV14,NA,TRBJ1-5,NA,TGTGCCAGCAGCTACCACCATCAGCCCCAGCATTTT,CASSYHHQPQHF
TRBV5-1,NA,TRBJ2-3,NA,TGCGCCAGCAGGGATAGGGCTTCTAGCACAGATACGCAGTATTTT,CASRDRASSTDTQYF
TRBV7-9,few,TRBJ1-6,NA,TGTGCCAGCAGCTTAGTCGGCGGGGGGGATTCACCCCTCCACTTT,CASSLVGGGDSPLHF
TRBV9,once,TRBJ2-3,TRBD2,TGTGCCAGCAGCCCCGGACTAGCGGGGGGTCAAGATACGCAGTATTTT,CASSPGLAGGQDTQYF
TRBV10-3,NA,TRBJ2-7,NA,TGTGCCATCAGTGAGTCGACCCCCTCCGTCCACGAGCAGTACTTC,CAISESTPSVHEQYF
TRBV30,NA,TRBJ1-5,NA,TGTGCCTGGACCTCAACCGGGACCGGTAATCAGCCCCAGCATTTT,CAWTSTGTGNQPQHF
TRBV7-2,few,TRBJ2-1,TRBD1,TGTGCCAGCAGCACGGACAGGGAGTCGTACAATGAGCAGTTCTTC,CASSTDRESYNEQFF
TRBV19,NA,TRBJ2-6,NA,TGTGCCAGTAGTATAGTGGGGCAGGGGATTTTATCGTCTGGGGCCAACGTCCTGACTTTC,CASSIVGQGILSSGANVLTF
TRBV30,once,TRBJ1-6,NA,TGTGCCTGGAGGGACAGCGCCGGTGGTTCACCCCTCCACTTT,CAWRDSAGGSPLHF
TRBV29-1,few,TRBJ1-2,TRBD1,TGCAGCGTTGTAAGGGACAGTCTTCGCTATGGCTACACCTTC,CSVVRDSLRYGYTF
TRBV29-1,NA,TRBJ2-7,TRBD1,TGCAGCGTTGGAAGGGACAGGGGTGGCCACGAGCAGTACTTC,CSVGRDRGGHEQYF
TRBV29-1,NA,TRBJ2-3,TRBD1,TGCAGCGTTTACAGGGGGGATACGCAGTATTTT,CSVYRGDTQYF
TRBV29-1,NA,TRBJ1-1,NA,TGCAGCGTAGCCTGGAGGGGCCCGGAGACTGAAGCTTTCTTT,CSVAWRGPETEAFF
TRBV5-1,NA,TRBJ2-5,NA,TGCGCCAGCAGCCCCTCAGGGGGGGTCGGAAAGACCCAGTACTTC,CASSPSGGVGKTQYF
TRBV7-9,few,TRBJ2-1,NA,TGTGCCAGCAGCTGGTGGTTAGCGCGGGGATTCAATGAGCAGTTCTTC,CASSWWLARGFNEQFF